This T cell receptor (beta chain) is from a study of beta chain features in type 1 diabetes. Study context: Similarity in age, gender and cell yields was seen between patients and healthy donors. The study, taken as a whole, reports: The naive, central memory and Treg TCRB repertoires of patients appeared to be more similar to one another than those of healthy donors. TCRB CDR3 length was moderately but significantly reduced in all four CD4+ subsets of Type 1 diabetes patients.

Expressed TCRB transcripts were sequenced because the isolated RNA had all been reverse transcribed beforehand. The study sequenced naive, central memory and regulatory T cell samples to an average of roughly 3.4 million reads. Generated by immunoSEQ multiplex PCR, the TCRdb table keeps only in-frame clones and is missing some. The table records a few hundred thousand clones, approximately 16% of them present only once. The V gene end was trimmed by 4 bases and the J gene end by 2 bases; junction bases not matched to a gene: 6. The CDR3 length is 15 residues. Germline CDR1 KGHSH, CDR2 LQKENI. All of the sorted populations showed purity greater than 98%. On this clone: Its cognate antigen is unknown.

The chain couples TRBV18 to TRBJ2-5, with 8 bases lining up with TRBD1. Sequenced sample: naive CD4+ T cells from blood. The receptor's source is a man younger than 35 with type 1 diabetes. CDR3 nucleotide sequence: TGTGCCAGCTCACGGGACGGGACAGGTCAAGAGACCCAGTACTTC. Translating gives CASSRDGTGQETQYF.